The 5 T cell receptor beta chains presented below share a single source sample, sequenced in a study of blood T cell repertoires in COVID-19. Assay used: immunoSEQ multiplex PCR; TCRdb lists only in-frame clones, some missing. The sample holds 52,000 or so clones, about 91% seen once. Sequenced sample: peripheral blood. These receptor sequences come from a man in his forties with COVID-19, enrolled during active disease.

The chain employs TRBV12-3 or TRBV12-4 and TRBJ1-3; D is undetermined. The CDR3 is 13 residues long. Trimming shortened V by 6 bases and J by 0 bases, and 6 bases separated the two germline ends. In DNA form, the CDR3 reads TGTGCCAGCAGACTCAACTCTGGAAACACCATATATTTT. It is translated as CASRLNSGNTIYF.

The V call is TRBV19, the J call TRBJ1-5; 11 bases align to TRBD1. CDR1 and CDR2 from the germline V gene are LNHDA and SQIVND (reference sequence). Losses at the gene ends were 4 bases for V and 7 bases for J; bases not matched to a gene: 9. The CDR3 contains 16 residues. DNA of the CDR3: TGTGCCAGTAGTACACGGGACAGGGGGTTTAGACAGCCCCAGCATTTT. Its translation: CASSTRDRGFRQPQHF.

The gene calls are TRBV5-8 and TRBJ1-2, with 7 positions matching TRBD1. The germline CDR1 and CDR2 sequences are SGHTS and YDEGEE. CDR3 length equals 15 residues. V was pared by 5 bases and J by 8 bases, with 15 bases of the junction left unmatched. CDR3 nucleotides: TGTGCCAGCAGTTTATATCGACAGGGATCATCCGGCTACACCTTC. Amino acid sequence: CASSLYRQGSSGYTF.

The gene calls are TRBV6-6 and TRBJ2-5; 9 positions match TRBD2. CDR3 length equals 15 residues. The J segment lost 1 base and the V segment lost 0 bases, leaving 0 bases of the junction unmatched. The germline V gene has CDR1 MNHNY and CDR2 SVGAGI (reference sequence). In DNA form, the CDR3 reads TGTGCCAGCAGTTACTCGACTAGCGGCCAAGAGACCCAGTACTTC. Translating it yields CASSYSTSGQETQYF.

The chain is built from TRBV30 and TRBJ2-2; perhaps TRBD2 as D (5 bases). Trimming stripped 4 bases from V and 2 bases from J, with 11 bases between. CDR1 is GTSNPN, CDR2 SVGIG, per germline (reference sequence). The length of the CDR3 is 14 residues. CDR3 residues: CAWKEDLNTGELFF. CDR3 in DNA: TGTGCCTGGAAGGAGGATCTAAACACCGGGGAGCTGTTTTTT.